These 25 T cell receptor beta chains originate from one sample sequenced in a study of post-analysis software for immune sequencing data. Whole-study findings and limits: Included in a set of roughly 5 TRBV segments more frequent in patients than controls were TRBV5-6, TRBV5-1 and TRBV20-1.

These receptors have no known antigen. Unique molecular identifiers were present in the TCR beta cDNA libraries. TCRdb fed the PCR reads into MiXCR, producing one record per CDR3 protein. The profile covers some 690,000 distinct CDR3 sequences, with approximately 59% appearing a single time and roughly 10% taken by the ten largest. The specimen sequenced was blood. The origin of the receptors is a girl aged 2 to 9 with multiple sclerosis.

The chain carries TRBV7-2 and TRBJ1-2, with TRBD1 matching over 8 bases. The V and J ends lost 5 bases and 3 bases, in that order; junction bases with no gene match: 2. From germline, CDR1 is SGHTA and CDR2 FQGNSA. The CDR3 length is 13 residues. The CDR3 DNA reads TGTGCCAGCAGCCGGACAGGGTACTATGGCTACACCTTC. It translates to CASSRTGYYGYTF.

This clonotype was seen a few times. The chain combines TRBV4-1 with TRBJ2-5, with a weak D call TRBD1 (5 bases). The V end was cut by 0 bases, the J end by 2 bases, with 10 bases between. Germline V gene data show CDR1 as MGHRA and CDR2 as YSYEKL. This CDR3 spans 15 amino acids. Here the CDR3 DNA reads TGCGCCAGCAGCCAAGAGGGAACAGGTCAAGAGACCCAGTACTTC. This codes for CASSQEGTGQETQYF.

The table lists this clonotype with a few counts. The chain combines TRBV29-1 with TRBJ2-7; 8 nucleotides align to TRBD1. V lost 7 bases, J lost 5 bases, and 4 bases stayed unmatched. The CDR3 loop spans 11 amino acids. Germline CDR1 SQVTM, CDR2 ANQGSEA. CDR3: CSGNRGDEQYF. Here the CDR3 DNA reads TGCAGCGGGAACAGGGGGGACGAGCAGTACTTC.

This clonotype was seen only a few times. The chain combines TRBV12-3 or TRBV12-4 with TRBJ2-5; perhaps TRBD2 as D (6 bases). CDR3 size: 14 residues. Trimming removed 6 bases from V and 1 base from J, with 12 bases in between. CDR3 protein: CASRGSGVQETQYF. CDR3 nucleotide sequence: TGTGCCAGCAGGGGTTCGGGGGTCCAAGAGACCCAGTACTTC.

As DNA, the CDR3 is TGCAGCGTCCGGGACGGTAATGAGCAGTTCTTC. It specifies CSVRDGNEQFF. This rearrangement joins TRBV29-1 to TRBJ2-1, with D perhaps assigned TRBD1 or TRBD2 (5 bases each). Per germline, CDR1 SQVTM and CDR2 ANQGSEA. CDR3 length: 11 residues. With 6 bases removed from V and 7 bases from J, the gap between germline ends came to 10 bases.

The chain is built from TRBV20-1 and TRBJ2-4; a possible D gene is TRBD1 (6 bases). The germline CDR1 and CDR2 sequences are DFQATT and SNEGSKA (reference sequence). CDR3 length: 13 amino acids. Between the trimmed V and J ends, which lost 3 bases and 2 bases, there was a span of 8 bases. CDR3 amino acids: CSASQGTKNIQYF. The CDR3 DNA reads as TGCAGTGCTAGCCAGGGGACCAAAAACATTCAGTACTTC.

V and J are TRBV20-1 and TRBJ2-1; 9 nucleotides line up with TRBD1. V was pared by 7 bases and J by 4 bases, with 20 bases of the junction left unmatched. Germline loops: CDR1 DFQATT, CDR2 SNEGSKA (reference sequence). This CDR3 comprises 18 residues. This CDR3 reads CSGSRDRELSGIYNEQFF. CDR3 nucleotide sequence: TGCAGTGGGAGCCGGGACAGGGAATTGAGTGGAATTTACAATGAGCAGTTCTTC.

This clonotype was seen only once. The rearrangement joins TRBV12-3 or TRBV12-4 to TRBJ2-7; 8 nucleotides match TRBD1. The J segment lost 3 bases and the V segment lost 6 bases, leaving 13 bases of the junction unmatched. CDR3 length: 16 residues. DNA for the CDR3: TGTGCCAGCAGCTGGACAGGGATGGCAGGCGACTACGAGCAGTACTTC. This encodes CASSWTGMAGDYEQYF.

CDR3 residues: CSALSGSSYNEQFF. The CDR3 region has the DNA TGCAGTGCTCTTAGCGGAAGCTCCTACAATGAGCAGTTCTTC. This sequence joins TRBV20-1 and TRBJ2-1; possibly TRBD2 for D (6 bases). Germline V gene data show CDR1 as DFQATT and CDR2 as SNEGSKA (reference sequence). There are 14 residues in the CDR3. V lost 5 bases and J lost 0, with 11 bases in between.

This clonotype was seen once. The chain recombines TRBV6-1 with TRBJ2-3; 8 bases line up with TRBD2. CDR3 length: 19 amino acids. Germline CDR1 reads MNHNS; CDR2 reads SASEGT. J lost 1 base, V lost 7 bases, and 19 bases had no gene match. The CDR3 region is CASNQRRGRGRGGTDTQYF. CDR3 sequence (DNA): TGTGCCAGCAACCAACGACGCGGTCGAGGGCGGGGGGGCACAGATACGCAGTATTTT.

The chain combines TRBV2 with TRBJ1-5, with TRBD1 identical over 9 bases. CDR3 size: 13 residues. Trimming removed 8 bases from V and 6 bases from J; junction bases left unmatched: 5. The germline gives CDR1 SNHLY, CDR2 FYNNEI. The CDR3 loop is CASLGQGPQPQHF. The CDR3 nucleotides read TGTGCCAGCCTAGGACAGGGGCCTCAGCCCCAGCATTTT.

This chain joins TRBV12-3 or TRBV12-4 and TRBJ1-5; 9 bases agree with TRBD1. This CDR3 contains 15 residues. V was pared by 10 bases and J by 0 bases, with 7 bases of the junction left unmatched. CDR3: CATKGTGNSNQPQHF. Here the CDR3 DNA reads TGTGCCACCAAAGGGACAGGGAATAGCAATCAGCCCCAGCATTTT.

The chain joins TRBV20-1 to TRBJ2-3, with TRBD2 matching over 11 bases. The CDR3 contains 15 residues. The junction had 7 bases not matched to a gene; V was cut back by 2 bases and J by 6 bases. Germline CDR1 DFQATT, CDR2 SNEGSKA (reference sequence). The CDR3, as DNA: TGCAGTGCTAGAACTAGCGGGAGATCATGGGATACGCAGTATTTT. As protein: CSARTSGRSWDTQYF.

The J gene is TRBJ2-1, the V gene TRBV6-2 or TRBV6-3, with D tentatively TRBD2 (5 bases). V was pared by 2 bases and J by 10 bases, with 21 bases between. The CDR3 sequence is 16 residues long. CDR1 and CDR2 from the germline V gene are MNHEY and SVGEGT. The CDR3 sequence is CASSYPDVLRDSEQFF. CDR3 in DNA: TGTGCCAGCAGTTACCCCGATGTGTTACGGGATTCGGAGCAGTTCTTC.

The chain carries TRBV20-1 and TRBJ2-1; TRBD2 aligns across 14 bases. Per germline, CDR1 DFQATT and CDR2 SNEGSKA (reference sequence). Trimming took 5 bases from V and 7 from J; bases not matched to a gene: 4. The CDR3 is 14 residues long. The CDR3 protein is CSAPRLAGGNEQFF. The CDR3 DNA follows: TGCAGTGCTCCTCGACTAGCGGGGGGGAATGAGCAGTTCTTC.

The chain couples TRBV5-1 to TRBJ2-7; 9 nucleotides match TRBD1. V gave up 1 base and J gave up 3 bases; unmatched junction bases: 8. Germline V gene data show CDR1 as SGHRS and CDR2 as YFSETQ. The CDR3 is made up of 16 amino acids. DNA of the CDR3: TGCGCCAGCAGCTTGACAACTCCGGGACAGGGCTACGAGCAGTACTTC. Translating gives CASSLTTPGQGYEQYF.

The chain employs TRBV2 and TRBJ2-7; D uncertain. CDR1 and CDR2 (germline): SNHLY, FYNNEI. This CDR3 spans 14 amino acids. V was pared by 4 bases and J by 0 bases, with 10 bases between. As DNA, the CDR3 is TGTGCCAGCAGTGGGAGTCCGAGCTCCTACGAGCAGTACTTC. It translates to CASSGSPSSYEQYF.

This chain uses TRBV29-1 with TRBJ2-3; D ambiguous. Trimming left V 3 bases short and J 3 bases short, with 10 bases between. The CDR3 loop spans 13 amino acids. Germline V gene sequence: CDR1 SQVTM, CDR2 ANQGSEA. CDR3 in DNA: TGCAGCGTTGAGGTCGGTGGGACAGATACGCAGTATTTT. This codes for CSVEVGGTDTQYF.

The chain has TRBV10-3 and TRBJ2-3; 7 bases fit TRBD2. CDR1 and CDR2 (germline): ENHRY, SYGVKD. The CDR3 spans 13 residues. V shed 5 bases and J 1 base; nucleotides not matched to a gene: 0. CDR3 amino acids: CAISREGTDTQYF. CDR3 coding DNA: TGTGCCATCAGTCGGGAGGGCACAGATACGCAGTATTTT.

This clonotype was detected a few times. The J gene is TRBJ2-1, the V gene TRBV7-3; tentative D call: TRBD2 (5 bases). The CDR3 length is 14 residues. The V end was cut by 4 bases, the J end by 6 bases, with 13 bases between. CDR1 and CDR2 (germline): SGHTA, FQGTGA. In nucleotides, the CDR3 is TGTGCCAGCAGCTCCCGCCCGGGGTCCAATGAGCAGTTCTTC. It codes for CASSSRPGSNEQFF.

This clonotype was observed a single time. The genes are TRBV10-1 and TRBJ2-3, with 11 bases identical to TRBD2. The CDR3 is made up of 20 amino acids. Germline loops: CDR1 WNHNN, CDR2 SYGVQD (reference sequence). J was trimmed by 0 bases and V by 4 bases; bases with no gene match: 15. The CDR3 bases are TGCGCCAGCAGTGCCCGAGAGTCCCGAACTAGCGGGGGTAGCACAGATACGCAGTATTTT. This translates into CASSARESRTSGGSTDTQYF.

The rearrangement links TRBV12-3 or TRBV12-4 to TRBJ2-1; TRBD2 aligns across 8 bases. This CDR3 comprises 13 residues. Trimming removed 7 bases from V and 7 bases from J; junction bases left unmatched: 6. The CDR3 is CASTPGGPNEQFF. The CDR3 DNA sequence: TGTGCCAGCACCCCGGGAGGGCCAAATGAGCAGTTCTTC.

This chain joins TRBV6-2 or TRBV6-3 and TRBJ2-7, with a possible D match to TRBD2 (5 bases). The germline CDR1 and CDR2 sequences are MNHEY and SVGEGT. The germline V and J ends were trimmed by 8 bases and 2 bases, with 13 bases remaining between them. The CDR3 sequence is 13 residues long. The CDR3 loop reads CASRPRAPYEQYF. The DNA of the CDR3 is TGTGCCAGCCGTCCGAGGGCCCCCTACGAGCAGTACTTC.

V gene TRBV20-1 combines with J gene TRBJ2-5; 11 bases align to TRBD2. The J call may be mistaken, given a closer DNA end match to TRBJ2-7. The V gene's germline CDR1 is DFQATT and CDR2 SNEGSKA (reference sequence). This CDR3 has 15 amino acids. The CDR3 is CSARDSGRAANEQYF. The CDR3 DNA is TGCAGTGCTAGAGATAGCGGGAGGGCCGCCAACGAGCAGTACTTC.

V and J are TRBV4-3 and TRBJ2-3, with D possibly being TRBD1 (6 bases). The germline CDR1 and CDR2 sequences are LGHNA and YSLEER. The CDR3 spans 14 residues. Trimming removed 3 bases from V and 8 bases from J, with 15 bases in between. The CDR3: CASSQTGQSGTQYF. CDR3 nucleotides: TGCGCCAGCAGCCAGACTGGACAGTCGGGTACGCAGTATTTT.